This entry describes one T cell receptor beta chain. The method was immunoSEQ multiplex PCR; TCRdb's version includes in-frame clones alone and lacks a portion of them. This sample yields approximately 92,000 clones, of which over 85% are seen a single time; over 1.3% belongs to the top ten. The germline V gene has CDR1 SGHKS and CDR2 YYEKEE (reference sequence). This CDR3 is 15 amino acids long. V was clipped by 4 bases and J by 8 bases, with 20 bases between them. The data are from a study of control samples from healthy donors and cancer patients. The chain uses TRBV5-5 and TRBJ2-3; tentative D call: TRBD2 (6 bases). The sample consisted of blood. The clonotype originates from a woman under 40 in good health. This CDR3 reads CASSLTSSPGGTQYF. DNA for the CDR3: TGTGCCAGCAGCCTTACCTCATCGCCCGGGGGTACGCAGTATTTT.